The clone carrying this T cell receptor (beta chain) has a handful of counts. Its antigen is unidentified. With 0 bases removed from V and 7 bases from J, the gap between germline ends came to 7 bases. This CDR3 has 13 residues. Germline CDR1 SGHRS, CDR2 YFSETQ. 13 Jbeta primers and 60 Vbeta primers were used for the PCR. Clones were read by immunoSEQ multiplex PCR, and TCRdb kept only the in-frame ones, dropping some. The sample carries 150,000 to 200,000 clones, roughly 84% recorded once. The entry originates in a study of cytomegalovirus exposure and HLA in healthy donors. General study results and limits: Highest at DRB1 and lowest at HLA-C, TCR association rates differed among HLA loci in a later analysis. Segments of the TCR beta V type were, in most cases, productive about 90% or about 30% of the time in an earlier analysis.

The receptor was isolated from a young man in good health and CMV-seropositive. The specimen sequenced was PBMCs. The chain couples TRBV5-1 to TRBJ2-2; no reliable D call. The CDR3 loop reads CASSLVTDGELFF. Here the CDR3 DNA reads TGCGCCAGCAGCTTGGTGACTGACGGGGAGCTGTTTTTT.